This passage covers 26 T cell receptor beta chains from one sample sequenced in a study of blood T cell repertoires in COVID-19. Using immunoSEQ multiplex PCR, the repertoire was profiled, and TCRdb retains in-frame clones only, with some absent. The sample records 150,000 to 200,000 clones, approximately 90% being singletons. Sequencing input: peripheral blood. The receptors stem from a human donor in a cohort sampled during active COVID-19.

The chain carries TRBV24-1 and TRBJ2-2; no definite D call. Germline V gives CDR1 KGHDR, CDR2 SFDVKD. V dropped 6 bases and J dropped 3 bases, with 4 bases sitting between them. The CDR3 consists of 12 residues. Here the CDR3 DNA reads TGTGCCACCAGTTCCGACACCGGGGAGCTGTTTTTT. It is translated as CATSSDTGELFF.

The count of this clone is one. V and J are TRBV27 and TRBJ1-2, with TRBD1 identical over 8 bases. Per germline, CDR1 MNHEY and CDR2 SMNVEV (reference sequence). J gave up 7 bases and V 0 bases, and 4 bases lay outside the gene matches. The CDR3 is made up of 14 amino acids. For the CDR3, the DNA is TGTGCCAGCAGTTTATCGCAGGGGGCACTTGGCTACACCTTC. Residues: CASSLSQGALGYTF.

The chain carries TRBV11-2 and TRBJ2-3; D is perhaps TRBD2 (7 bases). The CDR3 has 15 amino acids. Germline V gene sequence: CDR1 SGHAT, CDR2 FQNNGV. The ends were cut back, 3 bases at V and 3 bases at J, with 13 bases in the middle. The CDR3 coding sequence is TGTGCCAGCAGCTTTGAGGGGGGGCTGACAGATACGCAGTATTTT. Translated, it gives CASSFEGGLTDTQYF. Full variable domain (rest looked up from reference TRBV11-2 and TRBJ2-3): EAGVAQSPRYKIIEKRQSVAFWCNPISGHATLYWYQQILGQGPKLLIQFQNNGVVDDSQLPKDRFSAERLKGVDSTLKIQPAKLEDSAVYLCASSFEGGLTDTQYFGPGTRLTVL.

The chain couples TRBV6-5 to TRBJ1-1, with TRBD1 matching over 11 bases. Germline-derived CDR1 and CDR2 are MNHEY and SVGAGI. The trim removed 8 bases at V and 3 bases at J, leaving 8 bases unmatched. The CDR3 extends over 15 amino acids. CDR3 sequence (DNA): TGTGCCAGCCGCGGACAGGGGGCAACCCACACTGAAGCTTTCTTT. Its protein is CASRGQGATHTEAFF.

The rearrangement links TRBV7-8 to TRBJ2-5; 12 nucleotides match TRBD2. This CDR3 has 16 residues. Germline V CDR1 and CDR2: SGHVS, FQNEAQ. The ends lost 5 bases at V and 1 base at J; junction bases unmatched: 5. The CDR3 region is CASSKTGLAGQETQYF. As DNA, the CDR3 is TGTGCCAGCAGCAAAACGGGACTAGCGGGCCAAGAGACCCAGTACTTC.

The CDR3 sequence is CASSAHPSTGGPYEQYF. CDR3 DNA: TGTGCCAGCAGCGCTCACCCTTCGACAGGGGGCCCCTACGAGCAGTACTTC. This chain joins TRBV9 and TRBJ2-7; 10 nucleotides match TRBD1. V lost 3 bases to trimming and J lost 2 bases; unmatched junction nucleotides: 11. Germline CDR1 is SGDLS and CDR2 is YYNGEE. The CDR3 loop spans 17 amino acids. Filled out from reference TRBV9 and TRBJ2-7, the complete variable domain reads DSGVTQTPKHLITATGQRVTLRCSPRSGDLSVYWYQQSLDQGLQFLIQYYNGEERAKGNILERFSAQQFPDLHSELNLSSLELGDSALYFCASSAHPSTGGPYEQYFGPGTRLTVT.

This clone has only one observation. CDR3 nucleotide sequence: TGTGCCAGCAGCCTGACAGGGCGGAGCACTGAAGCTTTCTTT. It is translated as CASSLTGRSTEAFF. The V gene is TRBV6-5, the J gene TRBJ1-1; 7 bases are a match to TRBD1. Germline V gene data show CDR1 as MNHEY and CDR2 as SVGAGI. The CDR3 loop spans 14 amino acids. J gave up 4 bases and V 6 bases, and 8 bases lay outside the gene matches.

The rearrangement joins TRBV6-1 to TRBJ2-7; TRBD1 matches 9 bases. Germline CDR1 is MNHNS and CDR2 is SASEGT. V dropped 1 base and J dropped 3; count of bases not matched to a gene: 31. The length of the CDR3 is 24 residues. In DNA, the CDR3 is TGTGCCAGCAGTGAAGTACTAGAGTCTTGGCGATTACAGGGGGCGATGGGGTCCATCTACGAGCAGTACTTC. Translation: CASSEVLESWRLQGAMGSIYEQYF.

The gene calls are TRBV4-3 and TRBJ2-5; TRBD1 is a possible D gene (6 bases). The length of the CDR3 is 17 residues. The ends were cut back, 4 bases at V and 0 bases at J, with 18 bases in the middle. Germline CDR1 and CDR2: LGHNA and YSLEER. CDR3 DNA sequence: TGCGCCAGCAGCCGCCCTACAGGGTTAGGTTACCAAGAGACCCAGTACTTC. It encodes CASSRPTGLGYQETQYF.

The table lists this clone with a count of one. The chain couples TRBV5-1 to TRBJ2-7; TRBD1 aligns across 7 bases. There are 15 residues in the CDR3. V lost 4 bases to trimming and J lost 6 bases; unmatched junction nucleotides: 13. Germline CDR1 and CDR2: SGHRS and YFSETQ. The CDR3 loop is CASSARQGIGSEQYF. As DNA, the CDR3 is TGCGCCAGCAGCGCTCGACAGGGAATAGGTTCCGAGCAGTACTTC.

This sequence joins TRBV10-3 and TRBJ1-2; TRBD1 agrees at 8 bases. The CDR3 covers 14 residues. V was clipped by 0 bases and J by 8 bases; unmatched bases: 5. The germline CDR1 and CDR2 sequences are ENHRY and SYGVKD. The CDR3 region has the DNA TGTGCCATCAGTGAGTCCCAGGGGGCAGGGGGCTACACCTTC. It codes for CAISESQGAGGYTF.

V and J are TRBV9 and TRBJ1-2, with a possible D match to TRBD1 (6 bases). Germline V gene sequence: CDR1 SGDLS, CDR2 YYNGEE. The CDR3 is made up of 15 amino acids. Trimming took 3 bases from V and 1 from J, leaving 13 bases between them. In DNA form, the CDR3 reads TGTGCCAGCAGCGCGGATGGGGGCCTTAACTATGGCTACACCTTC. Its translation: CASSADGGLNYGYTF.

The sample holds a few counts of this clone. The J gene is TRBJ2-3, the V gene TRBV6-6; maybe TRBD1 (6 bases). Germline V gives CDR1 MNHNY, CDR2 SVGAGI (reference sequence). The CDR3 covers 15 residues. The V and J ends lost 6 bases and 4 bases respectively, with 17 bases between them. The CDR3 is CASRTGFGVSDTQYF. The DNA for the CDR3 is TGTGCCAGCAGAACAGGGTTCGGGGTATCAGATACGCAGTATTTT.

The J gene is TRBJ2-7, the V gene TRBV24-1; a weak D match, TRBD1 (6 bases). Germline values: CDR1 KGHDR, CDR2 SFDVKD. The CDR3 is 14 amino acids. The V end lost 3 bases, the J end lost 5 bases, and 13 bases lay between the germline ends. CDR3 residues: CATSDDQGLDEQYF. The DNA for the CDR3 is TGTGCCACCAGTGATGACCAGGGGCTGGACGAGCAGTACTTC.

The rearrangement links TRBV5-1 to TRBJ2-1; 11 nucleotides agree with TRBD1. Per germline, CDR1 SGHRS and CDR2 YFSETQ. Trimming at V came to 0 bases and at J to 8 bases, leaving 7 bases not matched to a gene. The CDR3 totals 16 residues. CDR3: CASSLGTGGLGYEQFF. In DNA, the CDR3 is TGCGCCAGCAGCTTGGGGACAGGGGGCCTAGGGTATGAGCAGTTCTTC.

The chain has TRBV27 and TRBJ2-7; D is undetermined. Trimming pared 0 bases from V and 2 bases from J, leaving 11 bases between. There are 15 residues in the CDR3. Germline CDR1 is MNHEY and CDR2 is SMNVEV (reference sequence). CDR3 coding DNA: TGTGCCAGCAGTTTATCGCCCGCAGGAACCTACGAGCAGTACTTC. Its protein is CASSLSPAGTYEQYF.

The chain employs TRBV19 and TRBJ2-3; a possible D gene is TRBD2 (5 bases). The CDR3 covers 15 residues. V dropped 3 bases and J dropped 3 bases, with 13 bases sitting between them. Germline V gene sequence: CDR1 LNHDA, CDR2 SQIVND (reference sequence). This CDR3 reads CASSMGIATTDTQYF. For the CDR3, the DNA is TGTGCCAGTAGTATGGGAATAGCGACTACAGATACGCAGTATTTT. Variable domain in full (rest from reference TRBV19 and TRBJ2-3): DGGITQSPKYLFRKEGQNVTLSCEQNLNHDAMYWYRQDPGQGLRLIYYSQIVNDFQKGDIAEGYSVSREKKESFPLTVTSAQKNPTAFYLCASSMGIATTDTQYFGPGTRLTVL.

The chain uses TRBV6-1 and TRBJ2-1; TRBD2 aligns across 10 bases. V gave up 2 bases and J gave up 0 bases; unmatched junction bases: 7. This CDR3 is built from 18 residues. Germline V gene data show CDR1 as MNHNS and CDR2 as SASEGT. DNA of the CDR3: TGTGCCAGCAGTGAATTAGCGGGAGGCTCAAGCTCCTACAATGAGCAGTTCTTC. Translation: CASSELAGGSSSYNEQFF.

V usage is TRBV30 and J usage is TRBJ1-6; 10 bases are shared with TRBD1. This CDR3 has 15 residues. Germline trimming cut 0 bases from V and 7 bases from J; bases unmatched to any gene: 3. Germline V CDR1 and CDR2: GTSNPN, SVGIG (reference sequence). This CDR3 reads CAWSVLGQGNSPLHF. The DNA for the CDR3 is TGTGCCTGGAGTGTACTGGGACAGGGGAATTCACCCCTCCACTTT.

This clone came up once. The chain employs TRBV11-3 and TRBJ1-2; TRBD1 matches at 9 bases. J was trimmed by 5 bases and V by 5 bases; bases with no gene match: 6. Germline V gene lookup returns CDR1 SGHNT and CDR2 YENEEA. The CDR3 is 14 amino acids. The CDR3 DNA reads TGTGCCAGCAGCCCTAGGGACAGGGTATATGGCTACACCTTC. Translating it yields CASSPRDRVYGYTF.

V usage is TRBV9 and J usage is TRBJ2-1, with D perhaps TRBD2 (6 bases). The CDR3 covers 13 residues. V was shortened by 3 bases and J by 13 bases, with 17 bases between the two germline ends. Germline V gene sequence: CDR1 SGDLS, CDR2 YYNGEE. CDR3 coding DNA: TGTGCCAGCAGCGCATCTTTGGGACTTGTCCAGTTCTTC. It codes for CASSASLGLVQFF. Drawing the rest from reference TRBV9 and TRBJ2-1, the complete variable domain is DSGVTQTPKHLITATGQRVTLRCSPRSGDLSVYWYQQSLDQGLQFLIQYYNGEERAKGNILERFSAQQFPDLHSELNLSSLELGDSALYFCASSASLGLVQFFGPGTRLTVL.

The chain combines TRBV7-2 with TRBJ2-7, with 10 bases aligning to TRBD1. CDR1 SGHTA and CDR2 FQGNSA come from the germline V gene. V trimming: 4 bases; J trimming: 1 base; junction bases outside the gene matches: 4. The CDR3 spans 15 residues. The CDR3 reads CASSSRQGASYEQYF. The CDR3 DNA reads TGTGCCAGCAGCTCCCGACAGGGGGCATCCTACGAGCAGTACTTC.

This chain joins TRBV11-2 and TRBJ2-7, with 7 positions matching TRBD1. J was trimmed by 0 bases and V by 0 bases; bases with no gene match: 5. The CDR3 sequence is 16 residues long. Germline assignment: CDR1 SGHAT and CDR2 FQNNGV. The CDR3 spells CASSLELAGGSYEQYF. CDR3 coding DNA: TGTGCCAGCAGCTTAGAGCTGGCAGGGGGCTCCTACGAGCAGTACTTC. Full variable domain (remainder filled in from reference TRBV11-2 and TRBJ2-7): EAGVAQSPRYKIIEKRQSVAFWCNPISGHATLYWYQQILGQGPKLLIQFQNNGVVDDSQLPKDRFSAERLKGVDSTLKIQPAKLEDSAVYLCASSLELAGGSYEQYFGPGTRLTVT.

The rearrangement links TRBV24-1 to TRBJ2-2, with 10 bases aligning to TRBD1. The CDR3 has 15 amino acids. The J segment lost 4 bases and the V segment lost 9 bases, leaving 7 bases of the junction unmatched. CDR1 is KGHDR and CDR2 is SFDVKD in the germline V gene. The DNA of the CDR3 is TGTGCCACCCGTCCGGGACAGGGGTTCACCGGGGAGCTGTTTTTT. Amino acid sequence: CATRPGQGFTGELFF.

This chain joins TRBV10-3 and TRBJ2-7; tentatively, D is TRBD1 (6 bases). The CDR3 is 17 amino acids. Germline-derived CDR1 and CDR2 are ENHRY and SYGVKD. Trimming cost V 3 bases and J 2 bases, with 20 bases left between them. The CDR3 DNA follows: TGTGCCATCAGTGATCTGGGGCGGAGGACAGCAACCTACGAGCAGTACTTC. Translation gives CAISDLGRRTATYEQYF.

In this sample, this clone turned up once. The genes are TRBV11-2 and TRBJ2-7; TRBD1 might be the D (5 bases). The CDR3 totals 13 residues. With 5 bases removed from V and 2 bases from J, the gap between germline ends came to 10 bases. Germline CDR1 and CDR2: SGHAT and FQNNGV. The CDR3 region is CASSADRAYEQYF. DNA of the CDR3: TGTGCCAGCAGCGCTGACAGAGCCTACGAGCAGTACTTC.